The entry below describes one T cell receptor (beta chain). This clone appeared a few times. Its binding antigen is unknown. Base qualities were left out, and no much larger clone turns up one base away. The germline V gene supplies CDR1 SGHRS and CDR2 YFSETQ. The CDR3 starts with the cysteine, ends with the phenylalanine, and has 15 residues. The only DNA kept is the CDR3, 45 bases in frame from the first base. V lost 2 bases and J lost 5 bases, and the count of bases not matched to a germline gene is 5. These data are taken from a study of cytomegalovirus exposure and HLA in healthy donors (dated by TCRdb to about 2017). Context from the whole study: An earlier analysis of several hundred of the donors reported about 260 Gb of sequence data and 95 million to 120 million unique TCR beta sequences obtained from 180 million or so T cells. In a later analysis, previously published TCR beta repertoires from 500 to 750 donors were re-analyzed and high-resolution HLA genotyping was added so that TCR occurrence patterns could be studied. Besides the first cohort of approximately 670 subjects, a separate validation cohort made up of 120 different subjects was used. Every discovery cohort repertoire had been produced on one sequencing platform. The genetic ancestry cluster associated with self-reported Caucasian donors included 65% to 90% of the roughly 400 genotyped donors. In a later genetic analysis, genome-wide SNP genotypes for about 60% of the 666 donors were used, and that subset was treated as a discovery cohort. Four or five DR-DQ haplotypes were handled as single units for association and clustering because linkage in the cohort was strong. An earlier analysis of 500 to 650 of the donors applied high-throughput TCR beta sequencing to assess whether each TCR beta V gene segment acted as functional or pseudogenic. Typing coverage varied by locus: roughly 629-630 donors for A, B, C, DRB1 and DQB1; 500 to 550 for DQA1; over 600 for DPA1; roughly 450 for DPB1. Roughly 300 gigabases of sequencing data and approximately 92 million unique TCR sequences made up an early release that covered roughly 670 HLA-typed donors. The later analysis used no new phenotypic data to find candidate immune exposures, relying instead on TCR beta sequences and their occurrence across donors. The study was designed to test whether signatures of past pathogen exposure could be identified by cataloging public T cell receptors. The study profiled the T cell repertoires of hundreds of subjects by immunosequencing and related them to cytomegalovirus serostatus. Donor age, sex, ethnicity and CMV serostatus were compiled alongside the repertoire data. High-throughput TCR immunosequencing, statistical association of individual TCRs with disease status, and machine learning were combined to predict cytomegalovirus infection status. Class I and class II HLA loci were covered by the typing at four-digit resolution. Among a few hundred genotyped donors of the cohort, an average of approximately 230,000 unique TCR beta nucleotide sequences were sequenced per donor, roughly a sixth of them non-productive. Overall results and qualifications from the work: A further reported finding was that TCR beta sequences accurately predicted the HLA-A and HLA-B alleles for most subjects in the first cohort. Correlated functional status among segregating V segments might reflect linkage disequilibrium, but an unknown experimental factor could not be ruled out. Some IMGT-functional V segments, including TRBV6-2 and TRBV6-3, could not be distinguished by the 87-base-pair reads and were therefore excluded. A later genetic analysis reported fewer N-insertions in productive TCRs among donors in an Asian-associated ancestry cluster than the approximately 670-donor mean. Several of the top co-occurrence clusters appeared to be linked to parvovirus B19, influenza, CMV and Epstein-Barr virus, according to a later analysis. The classifier was reported to diagnose cytomegalovirus status with high specificity and sensitivity in both the original and validation cohorts. Across donors, most TCR sequences were observed very rarely, whereas some public TCRs were present in many individuals. A later analysis found that most CMV-associated TCR beta chains appeared HLA-restricted, with HLA associations seemingly driven largely by CMV exposure. V-gene and J-gene trimming of TCR beta chains was associated with a missense DCLRE1C variant in a later genetic analysis, and the association was replicated in an independent cohort. A later analysis found that TCR association rates varied across HLA loci, with DRB1 alleles showing the most associated TCRs and HLA-C alleles the fewest. Presence/absence analyses assumed roughly uniform sequencing depth across donors, an assumption that may not hold. Because counts were too low, roughly 18 rarely observed V segments, including chromosome 9 orphons, were left out of the earlier analysis of roughly 600 of the donors. In vitro tests confirmed that a few of the cytomegalovirus-associated TCR beta chains recognize cytomegalovirus antigens. Immune exposure information for the cohort was limited to CMV serostatus. Because HLA typing was unavailable for some donors at each locus, only the typed subset was used in association tests. In this cohort, only TCR beta chains were sequenced, and detectable features were limited by the absence of alpha or paired-chain data. A later analysis associated 17,000 or so TCR beta sequences with specific HLA alleles at a false discovery rate of 0.05. Strong co-occurrence of HLA alleles, especially DR and DQ, made assigning TCR associations to individual alleles difficult. In the study, about 150 TCR beta chains were listed as associated with cytomegalovirus. Broadly in line with IMGT annotations, most TCR beta V segments showed up in productive rearrangements about 87% or about 30% of the time in an earlier analysis of several hundred of the donors. According to the authors, the approach could potentially be generalized to other disease states and immunological phenotypes. A cluster of highly shared sequence variants was judged likely to be a technical artifact of the sequencing pipeline. A later analysis found that HLA-associated TCR beta chains were more clonally expanded and had lower generation probabilities than equally common non-associated chains.

Library preparation was by the immunoSEQ multiplex PCR assay. The multiplex PCR relied on a mix of 60 forward primers for TCR Vbeta segments and 13 reverse primers for TCR Jbeta segments. The CDR3 region of rearranged TCR beta genes was amplified from genomic DNA by a multiplex PCR assay. The amplified TCR beta libraries were sequenced on the Illumina HiSeq System as 87-base-pair reads. The source study handled its data this way. In a later analysis, roughly 80 million unique TCR beta chains were counted across the roughly 700 repertoires, and approximately 9.9 million of these chains were shared by at least two donors. To remove PCR and sequencing errors, raw reads were error-corrected and collapsed into unique sequences using a nearest-neighbor algorithm that merged closely related sequences. CDR3 sequences were aligned to IMGT reference sequences to assign V, D and J gene segments. For a sequence to be retained, a match of at least six nucleotides was required to both a V gene segment and a J gene segment. Rearrangements were classified as productive when the CDR3 lacked stop codons and remained in frame with V and J, and all other rearrangements were classified as non-productive. Following IMGT convention, CDR3 was defined as the stretch from the second conserved V-encoded cysteine up to the conserved J-encoded phenylalanine. In an earlier analysis of more than 550 of the donors, sequences lacking an unambiguous match to a single V gene segment were excluded. In an earlier analysis of some 590 of the donors, V segments were called functional above 56.7% productive rearrangements and were called segregating when the between-donor standard deviation exceeded 5%. A statistical classification framework was developed to diagnose cytomegalovirus status using the catalog of TCR beta chain sequences. V and J gene assignment, in a later analysis, came from comparing TCR nucleotide sequences with IMGT/GENE-DB human TR gene sequences. In a later analysis, CDR3 sequences and most-parsimonious VDJ recombination scenarios were assigned using the TCRdist pipeline. In a later analysis, each TCR beta chain was defined by its CDR3 amino acid sequence together with its V-gene family, and reads lacking a unique V-gene family were excluded. In a later analysis, around 650 highly shared, low-generation-probability nucleotide sequences were removed to address suspected cross-contamination and a sequencing artifact. A later analysis calculated a clonal expansion index for each public chain from normalized within-repertoire ranks of inferred template counts. In a later analysis, generation probabilities were computed using a VDJ recombination model fitted to out-of-frame rearrangements, and the results were checked against IGoR. In a later analysis, hypergeometric tests were used to score TCR-TCR, TCR-HLA and TCR-CMV co-occurrence, with a repertoire-size bias correction applied to TCR pairs. To estimate false discovery rates, a later analysis permuted the HLA or CMV assignments 20 times. In a later analysis, co-occurring TCRs were grouped using DBSCAN, with TCRdist sequence similarity added in when clustering inside HLA-allele-positive subsets. For co-occurrence clustering, repertoires with fewer than 30,000 or more than 120,000 public chains were excluded, along with 5 or 6 repertoires with anomalous nucleotide sharing. TCRdb obtained this table from immuneACCESS and retained in-frame rearrangements with V and J assigned. These tables miss some clones; where compared with another copy, unresolved V genes account for less than half of the shortfall, and the remainder is unexplained. V, J and clone size reflect that table, while D and trimming were determined from the DNA. This sample lists 85,000 to 100,000 clones; more than 55% were detected once. Roughly 2.1% of the sample is held by the ten biggest clonotypes.

The cohort comprised 550 to 700 healthy bone marrow donors. Cohort members were all nominally healthy when sampled, although unrecorded immune exposures were likely present. CMV serostatus was positive for 289 and negative for 352 of the 666 cohort members, and was not recorded for this donor. Each donor provided a peripheral blood sample, and peripheral blood mononuclear cells were used for TCR beta sequencing. The Qiagen DNeasy Blood Extraction Kit was used to extract genomic DNA from the blood cell samples. The chain is encoded by TRBV5-1 joined to TRBJ2-7, and 12 bases in between align with TRBD1. The sample consisted of PBMCs. This sequence was found in a human donor in good health. The CDR3 corresponds to CASSFRDRGRDEQYF. The DNA is as follows: TGCGCCAGCAGCTTCCGGGACAGGGGGCGCGACGAGCAGTACTTC. With the portions outside the CDR3 filled from the reference TRBV5-1 and TRBJ2-7 genes, the complete variable region becomes KAGVTQTPRYLIKTRGQQVTLSCSPISGHRSVSWYQQTPGQGLQFLFEYFSETQRNKGNFPGRFSGRQFSNSRSEMNVSTLELGDSALYLCASSFRDRGRDEQYFGPGTRLTVT.